The next 23 T cell receptor beta chains were all read from a single sample in a study of human T cells and chemical hapten exposure. As for time point: healthy volunteer bleed at 6 weeks. Unfractionated whole blood yielded total RNA. TCRdb reprocessed the RACE reads via MiXCR and lists one record per CDR3 protein. This sample yields about 80,000 distinct CDR3 sequences, of which over 6.5% are seen a single time; about 1.8% belongs to the top ten. The sequencing sample was made of whole blood. The receptors originated from a female donor in good health. Some clones in this sample may be carry-over from other donors' samples.

This clonotype was counted at least ten times. This chain uses TRBV2 with TRBJ2-6, with D uncertain. The ends were cut back, 5 bases at V and 7 bases at J, with 6 bases in the middle. CDR1 SNHLY and CDR2 FYNNEI come from the germline V gene. The CDR3 extends over 12 amino acids. The CDR3 reads CASSPHANVLTF. The CDR3, as DNA: TGTGCCAGCAGTCCCCACGCCAACGTCCTGACTTTC.

This clonotype was recorded at least ten times. The rearrangement joins TRBV4-3 to TRBJ2-4; a possible D gene is TRBD1 (7 bases). This CDR3 region has 16 residues. Trimming took off 4 bases at V and 0 bases at J, with 13 bases between the two ends. From germline, CDR1 is LGHNA and CDR2 YSLEER. CDR3 in amino acids: CASSPSGGLAKNIQYF. CDR3 coding DNA: TGCGCCAGCAGCCCATCAGGGGGGCTAGCCAAAAACATTCAGTACTTC.

The gene calls are TRBV2 and TRBJ1-4; tentative D call: TRBD1 (6 bases). CDR3 length: 17 residues. The V gene lost 3 bases and the J gene lost 0 bases, with 14 bases spanning the gap. In germline, CDR1 is SNHLY, CDR2 FYNNEI. The CDR3 protein is CASSDRGPYATNEKLFF. In DNA form, the CDR3 reads TGTGCCAGCAGTGACAGGGGCCCCTATGCAACTAATGAAAAACTGTTTTTT.

This clonotype showed up just a few times. The V call is TRBV28, the J call TRBJ1-2; TRBD1 is a possible D gene (5 bases). V lost 6 bases and J 6 bases, leaving 14 bases between the germline ends. The CDR3 length is 13 residues. Germline CDR1 MDHEN, CDR2 SYDVKM. The CDR3 protein is CASSLEGLHGYTF. The CDR3, as DNA: TGTGCCAGCAGCCTCGAGGGGCTTCATGGCTACACCTTC.

This clonotype has more than one count but fewer than ten. The CDR3 nucleotides are TGTGCCAGCAGCTTACCGCTAGCCGAAAGGAGCACAGATACGCAGTATTTT. Residues: CASSLPLAERSTDTQYF. J is TRBJ2-3 and V is TRBV11-1; D is possibly TRBD2 (5 bases). The CDR3 is 17 residues long. Between the trimmed V and J ends, which lost 2 bases and 0 bases, there was a span of 15 bases. CDR1 is SGHAT and CDR2 is FQDESV in the germline V gene (reference sequence). Looking up the rest from reference TRBV11-1 and TRBJ2-3 gives the full variable domain: EAEVAQSPRYKITEKSQAVAFWCDPISGHATLYWYRQILGQGPELLVQFQDESVVDDSQLPKDRFSAERLKGVDSTLKIQPAELGDSAMYLCASSLPLAERSTDTQYFGPGTRLTVL.

There are many counts of this clonotype. V gene TRBV29-1 combines with J gene TRBJ1-3; D gene unclear. Trimming removed 4 bases at V and 1 base at J, with 11 bases between. This CDR3 has 14 residues. CDR1 and CDR2 (germline): SQVTM, ANQGSEA. This CDR3 reads CSVVVGRSGNTIYF. The CDR3 DNA is TGCAGCGTTGTCGTTGGTCGTTCTGGAAACACCATATATTTT.

This clonotype has just a few counts. This chain connects TRBV2 to TRBJ1-1; perhaps TRBD1 as D (5 bases). The V gene lost 10 bases and the J gene lost 6 bases, with 12 bases spanning the gap. CDR1 SNHLY and CDR2 FYNNEI come from the germline V gene. The CDR3 contains 11 residues. Written as DNA, the CDR3 is TGTGCCACCAGCCCGGGGGCTGAAGCTTTCTTT. Translation gives CATSPGAEAFF.

The table lists this clonotype with many counts. The J gene is TRBJ2-3, the V gene TRBV18, with D possibly being TRBD1 or TRBD2 (5 bases each). Germline lookup yields CDR1 KGHSH and CDR2 LQKENI. The V end was cut by 4 bases, the J end by 2 bases, with 10 bases between. The CDR3 runs 14 residues. The CDR3 protein is CASSLRDLTDTQYF. CDR3 coding DNA: TGTGCCAGCTCACTCAGGGACCTCACAGATACGCAGTATTTT.

This clonotype was recorded at least ten times. The CDR3 nucleotides read TGCGCCAGCAGCTTGGAGGGACAGCCTTTCGGCACAGATACGCAGTATTTT. Protein product: CASSLEGQPFGTDTQYF. The chain carries TRBV5-1 and TRBJ2-3; 7 bases match TRBD1. CDR1 and CDR2 (germline): SGHRS, YFSETQ. V lost 0 bases and J lost 1; bases outside the gene matches: 8. The CDR3 consists of 17 residues.

Comment on this clonotype: This may arise from a read error, as a much more abundant clone is one base away. The V and J genes are TRBV2 and TRBJ2-7, with TRBD1 matching over 8 bases. The germline V gene has CDR1 SNHLY and CDR2 FYNNEI. The CDR3 contains 14 residues. The CDR3 reads CVSSARQGSDEQYF. DNA of the CDR3: TGTGTCAGCAGTGCCCGACAGGGGAGCGACGAGCAGTACTTC.

The CDR3 DNA sequence: TGTGCCAGCAGTGCGTGGGTACCCCTGAACACTGAAGCTTTCTTT. Protein: CASSAWVPLNTEAFF. V usage is TRBV2 and J usage is TRBJ1-1; D gene unclear. Deletions cut 4 bases from V and 0 bases from J, with 12 bases between. The CDR3 sequence is 15 residues long. CDR1 is SNHLY, CDR2 FYNNEI, per germline.

This clonotype was seen many times. J is TRBJ1-1 and V is TRBV7-2, with a weak D call TRBD1 (6 bases). CDR3 length: 14 amino acids. V was trimmed by 8 bases and J by 2 bases, leaving 15 bases between them. Germline V CDR1 and CDR2: SGHTA, FQGNSA. This CDR3 is CASENGQPNTEAFF. CDR3 sequence (DNA): TGTGCCAGCGAAAACGGACAGCCCAACACTGAAGCTTTCTTT.

This clonotype occurred a few times. The CDR3 nucleotides are TGTGCCAGCAGCCAAGGTGAGAGACGGCGCACAGATACGCAGTATTTT. It encodes CASSQGERRRTDTQYF. The chain recombines TRBV14 with TRBJ2-3; D ambiguous. V was trimmed by 1 base and J by 1 base, leaving 12 bases between them. Germline CDR1 is SGHDN and CDR2 is FVKESK. CDR3 length equals 16 residues.

This clonotype occurred a few times. The chain employs TRBV12-3 or TRBV12-4 and TRBJ2-3, with D perhaps matching TRBD2 (6 bases). The CDR3 spans 17 residues. V shed 6 bases and J shed 5 bases, with 24 bases lying between them. CDR3 loop: CASSARRDSGTIDTQYF. For the CDR3, the DNA is TGTGCCAGCAGCGCCCGCCGGGACTCAGGAACAATAGATACGCAGTATTTT.

This rearrangement joins TRBV20-1 to TRBJ2-7; D unresolved. CDR3 size: 14 residues. V was trimmed by 0 bases and J by 0 bases, leaving 9 bases between them. The germline CDR1 and CDR2 sequences are DFQATT and SNEGSKA (reference sequence). The CDR3 DNA reads TGCAGTGCTAGAGATCATGGTAACTCCTACGAGCAGTACTTC. Amino acid sequence: CSARDHGNSYEQYF.

This clonotype was seen ten or more times. V and J are TRBV18 and TRBJ1-1; D is unclear. The CDR3 consists of 15 residues. The germline V and J ends were trimmed by 6 bases and 5 bases, with 19 bases remaining between them. Germline assignment: CDR1 KGHSH and CDR2 LQKENI. The CDR3 is CASSRPGLAVTEAFF. The CDR3 nucleotides are TGTGCCAGCTCCCGACCCGGGTTGGCGGTTACTGAAGCTTTCTTT.

The chain links TRBV9 to TRBJ2-7; 10 nucleotides align to TRBD1. Per the germline V gene, CDR1 is SGDLS and CDR2 is YYNGEE. This CDR3 contains 15 residues. V was clipped by 7 bases and J by 3 bases; unmatched bases: 10. The CDR3 reads CASGRDRGEYYEQYF. The CDR3 DNA reads TGTGCCAGCGGCCGGGACAGGGGAGAATACTACGAGCAGTACTTC. Full variable domain (missing parts from reference TRBV9 and TRBJ2-7): DSGVTQTPKHLITATGQRVTLRCSPRSGDLSVYWYQQSLDQGLQFLIQYYNGEERAKGNILERFSAQQFPDLHSELNLSSLELGDSALYFCASGRDRGEYYEQYFGPGTRLTVT.

This clonotype appeared a few times. This chain uses TRBV15 with TRBJ2-3, with 11 bases lining up with TRBD2. This CDR3 has 19 residues. Unmatched junction bases numbered 20, after V lost 8 bases and J lost 4 bases. The V gene's germline CDR1 is LNHNV and CDR2 YYDKDF (reference sequence). The CDR3 region has the DNA TGTGCCACCGAGGCGTCTCACCTAGCGGGGGGCCGGGGCCCAGATACGCAGTATTTT. Its translation is CATEASHLAGGRGPDTQYF. The whole variable domain, remainder taken from reference TRBV15 and TRBJ2-3, is DAMVIQNPRYQVTQFGKPVTLSCSQTLNHNVMYWYQQKSSQAPKLLFHYYDKDFNNEADTPDNFQSRRPNTSFCFLDIRSPGLGDTAMYLCATEASHLAGGRGPDTQYFGPGTRLTVL.

The V call is TRBV20-1, the J call TRBJ2-7; 10 nucleotides line up with TRBD1. The trim removed 5 bases at V and 4 bases at J, leaving 5 bases unmatched. Germline V gene data show CDR1 as DFQATT and CDR2 as SNEGSKA (reference sequence). The CDR3 loop spans 13 amino acids. DNA for the CDR3: TGCAGTGCTCAAGGACAGGGGGTGTACGAGCAGTACTTC. As protein: CSAQGQGVYEQYF.

In its sample, this clonotype was seen once. The V call is TRBV7-9, the J call TRBJ2-6; no definite D call. The ends were cut back, 4 bases at V and 3 bases at J, with 19 bases in the middle. The CDR3 contains 18 residues. Germline-derived CDR1 and CDR2 are SEHNR and FQNEAQ (reference sequence). DNA for the CDR3: TGTGCCAGCAGCTGGGGATCCCCGGGCCCCGATGGGGCCAACGTCCTGACTTTC. Amino acid sequence: CASSWGSPGPDGANVLTF.

V usage is TRBV6-2 or TRBV6-3 and J usage is TRBJ2-7; TRBD1 matches 10 bases. The CDR3 loop spans 15 amino acids. The junction had 12 bases not matched to a gene; V was cut back by 6 bases and J by 7 bases. CDR1 and CDR2 from the germline V gene are MNHEY and SVGEGT. This CDR3 is CASSEGQGPYSEQYF. The CDR3 DNA reads TGTGCCAGCAGCGAGGGACAGGGGCCCTACTCGGAGCAGTACTTC.

This clonotype was counted ten times or more. The gene calls are TRBV6-1 and TRBJ2-3; 9 nucleotides match TRBD1. The V gene end was trimmed by 6 bases and the J gene end by 2 bases; junction bases not matched to a gene: 9. Germline values: CDR1 MNHNS, CDR2 SASEGT. This CDR3 has 16 residues. The CDR3 DNA follows: TGTGCCAGCAGCTTTTCGGACAGGGGCGACACAGATACGCAGTATTTT. Translating it yields CASSFSDRGDTDTQYF.

This clonotype was detected many times. CDR3 nucleotide sequence: TGCGCCAGCAGCCAAGATTCAGGAGGGGAGAATGAAAAACTGTTTTTT. Translated, it gives CASSQDSGGENEKLFF. V is TRBV4-1 and J is TRBJ1-4; TRBD1 is a possible D gene (5 bases). CDR1 is MGHRA and CDR2 is YSYEKL in the germline V gene. This CDR3 has 16 residues. Trimming shortened V by 0 bases and J by 5 bases, and 13 bases separated the two germline ends.